The 8 T cell receptor beta chains listed next were all sequenced from one sample in a study of blood T cell repertoires in COVID-19 (dated by TCRdb to 2020 to 2021). Preparation of the library involved the immunoSEQ multiplex PCR assay. TCRdb stores this immuneACCESS table with in-frame sequences only. Part of the clones is absent; in the studies checked, under half of the shortfall reflects unresolved V genes, and no reason is known for the rest. In all, the sample holds under 300,000 clones, and roughly 90% of those were seen once. The ten biggest clones cover 6.2% of the sample. Material for sequencing was peripheral blood. The receptors shown here come from a man in his 60s with acute or convalescent COVID-19.

Details on this clone: This specimen includes other DNA sequences encoding the same CDR3. The J gene is TRBJ2-7, the V gene TRBV24-1; TRBD2 agrees at 7 bases. V trimming: 3 bases; J trimming: 0 bases; junction bases outside the gene matches: 1. The CDR3 runs 14 residues. CDR1 and CDR2 (germline): KGHDR, SFDVKD. The CDR3 here is CATSDRGSSYEQYF. CDR3 DNA: TGTGCCACCAGTGATCGCGGGAGCTCCTACGAGCAGTACTTC.

This chain links TRBV7-6 with TRBJ2-7; 9 bases align to TRBD1. The V and J ends lost 1 base and 7 bases, in that order; junction bases with no gene match: 11. This CDR3 is 16 amino acids long. Germline lookup yields CDR1 SGHVS and CDR2 FNYEAQ. CDR3 sequence (DNA): TGTGCCAGCAGCTTAGTAGCCGGGACAGGGATAATAGAGCAGTACTTC. Protein sequence: CASSLVAGTGIIEQYF.

In regard to this clone: The same CDR3 also results from other DNA sequences found in this sample. The chain is built from TRBV19 and TRBJ1-5; unclear D gene. Germline assignment: CDR1 LNHDA and CDR2 SQIVND (reference sequence). Trimming took off 1 base at V and 6 bases at J, with 4 bases between the two ends. The CDR3 sequence is 12 residues long. The CDR3 loop is CASSIGGQPQHF. The CDR3, as DNA: TGTGCCAGTAGTATAGGAGGTCAGCCCCAGCATTTT. Full variable domain (missing parts from reference TRBV19 and TRBJ1-5): DGGITQSPKYLFRKEGQNVTLSCEQNLNHDAMYWYRQDPGQGLRLIYYSQIVNDFQKGDIAEGYSVSREKKESFPLTVTSAQKNPTAFYLCASSIGGQPQHFGDGTRLSIL.

This rearrangement joins TRBV9 to TRBJ1-2, with TRBD1 identical over 7 bases. Germline V CDR1 and CDR2: SGDLS, YYNGEE. The ends lost 3 bases at V and 2 bases at J; junction bases unmatched: 7. This CDR3 has 15 amino acids. The CDR3, as DNA: TGTGCCAGCAGCGCCACCTTACAGGGGAACTATGGCTACACCTTC. It translates to CASSATLQGNYGYTF.

The rearrangement uses TRBV5-1 and TRBJ2-7; TRBD1 matches at 7 bases. Germline-derived CDR1 and CDR2 are SGHRS and YFSETQ. The CDR3 loop spans 14 amino acids. With V trimmed by 0 bases and J by 3 bases, 3 bases remained unmatched. CDR3 sequence reads: CASSLEGAYYEQYF. The CDR3 bases are TGCGCCAGCAGCTTGGAGGGGGCATACTACGAGCAGTACTTC. Full variable domain (outside the CDR3, taken from reference TRBV5-1 and TRBJ2-7): KAGVTQTPRYLIKTRGQQVTLSCSPISGHRSVSWYQQTPGQGLQFLFEYFSETQRNKGNFPGRFSGRQFSNSRSEMNVSTLELGDSALYLCASSLEGAYYEQYFGPGTRLTVT.

Regarding this clone: Other DNA sequences in the sample encode the same CDR3. CDR3 in amino acids: CAWSVSVYEQYF. The CDR3 DNA sequence: TGTGCCTGGAGTGTCAGTGTCTACGAGCAGTACTTC. The rearrangement joins TRBV30 to TRBJ2-7; no definite D call. There are 12 residues in the CDR3. Germline V gives CDR1 GTSNPN, CDR2 SVGIG (reference sequence). Trimming cost V 0 bases and J 3 bases, with 6 bases left between them.

This clone was recorded only once. The rearrangement joins TRBV28 to TRBJ2-7; D may be TRBD1 (5 bases). Trimming shortened V by 8 bases and J by 3 bases, and 20 bases separated the two germline ends. The CDR3 loop spans 15 amino acids. CDR1 and CDR2 (germline): MDHEN, SYDVKM. CDR3 DNA: TGTGCCAGCCCTCCCGAAAGGGGCGGTAACTACGAGCAGTACTTC. Encoded protein: CASPPERGGNYEQYF. Based on the CDR3 plus reference TRBV28 and TRBJ2-7, the full variable domain is DVKVTQSSRYLVKRTGEKVFLECVQDMDHENMFWYRQDPGLGLRLIYFSYDVKMKEKGDIPEGYSVSREKKERFSLILESASTNQTSMYLCASPPERGGNYEQYFGPGTRLTVT.

V usage is TRBV29-1 and J usage is TRBJ2-2; D is perhaps TRBD1 (6 bases). Trimming shortened V by 6 bases and J by 1 base, and 12 bases separated the two germline ends. This CDR3 region has 14 residues. CDR1 and CDR2 (germline): SQVTM, ANQGSEA. CDR3 DNA: TGCAGCGTGCGGCCGGGACAGAACACCGGGGAGCTGTTTTTT. This encodes CSVRPGQNTGELFF.